This paragraph reports one T cell receptor (beta chain). Its antigen remains unknown. The data stem from a study of cytomegalovirus exposure and HLA in healthy donors. Looking at the study overall: An earlier analysis identified 100 million to 130 million unique TCR beta sequences in some 170 million T cells.

Germline lookup yields CDR1 SEHNR and CDR2 FQNEAQ (reference sequence). V was clipped by 1 base and J by 8 bases, with 14 bases between them. This CDR3 comprises 15 residues. Study-level findings and limits: It was confirmed in vitro that three of the CMV-associated chains were specific for CMV antigens. An analysis that was carried out later associated about 17,000 TCR beta sequences with HLA alleles at 0.05 false discovery rate. Compared with the roughly 670-donor mean, an Asian-associated ancestry cluster reportedly had fewer N-insertions, according to a later analysis.

Researchers ran the PCR with 60 Vbeta and 13 Jbeta primers. The assay was immunoSEQ multiplex PCR, and TCRdb's table has in-frame clones only and misses some. The sample lists about 120,000 clones, approximately 80% occurring once. The chain carries TRBV7-9 and TRBJ1-4; no definite D call. Source material: PBMCs. The TCR was taken from a female donor in good health and CMV-seronegative. Here the CDR3 reads CASSLVVEEREKLFF. CDR3 nucleotide sequence: TGTGCCAGCAGCTTAGTTGTGGAGGAACGGGAAAAACTGTTTTTT.